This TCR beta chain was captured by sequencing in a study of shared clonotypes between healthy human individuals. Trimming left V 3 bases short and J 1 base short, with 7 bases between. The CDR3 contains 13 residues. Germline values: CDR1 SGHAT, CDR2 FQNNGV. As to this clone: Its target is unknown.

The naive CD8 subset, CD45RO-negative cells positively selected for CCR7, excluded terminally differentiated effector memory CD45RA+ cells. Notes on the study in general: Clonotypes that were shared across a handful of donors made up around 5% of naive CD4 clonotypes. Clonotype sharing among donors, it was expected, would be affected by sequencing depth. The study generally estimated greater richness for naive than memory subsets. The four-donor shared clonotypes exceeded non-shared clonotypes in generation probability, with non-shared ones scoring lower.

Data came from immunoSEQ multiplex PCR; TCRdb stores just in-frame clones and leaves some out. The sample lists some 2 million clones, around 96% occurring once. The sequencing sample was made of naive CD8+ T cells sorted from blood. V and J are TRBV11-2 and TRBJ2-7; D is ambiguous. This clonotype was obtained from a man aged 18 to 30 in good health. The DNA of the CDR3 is TGTGCCAGCAGCTTGGCACAGTCCTACGAGCAGTACTTC. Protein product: CASSLAQSYEQYF. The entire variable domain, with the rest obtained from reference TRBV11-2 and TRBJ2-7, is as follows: EAGVAQSPRYKIIEKRQSVAFWCNPISGHATLYWYQQILGQGPKLLIQFQNNGVVDDSQLPKDRFSAERLKGVDSTLKIQPAKLEDSAVYLCASSLAQSYEQYFGPGTRLTVT.